Shown below are 2 T cell receptor beta chains from a single sample sequenced in a study of cytomegalovirus exposure and HLA in healthy donors. The PCR employed 60 Vbeta primers together with 13 Jbeta primers. The data were produced by immunoSEQ multiplex PCR, yet TCRdb's version contains in-frame clones alone and is incomplete. The sample contains about 110,000 clones, approximately 60% of which appear only once. Sequenced input: PBMCs. These receptors were obtained from a woman aged 25 to 45 in good health and CMV-seronegative.

This clone has just one count. DNA of the CDR3: TGTGCCAGCAGCTTGGCCGAGTATCGGGAGGGCCCCCAGTGGCATAAGCAGTTCTTC. Its protein is CASSLAEYREGPQWHKQFF. The chain uses TRBV5-6 and TRBJ2-1; 8 positions match TRBD2. The CDR3 runs to 19 residues. V shed 0 bases, J shed 11 bases, and the junction held 22 bases outside the gene matches. Germline CDR1 reads SGHDT; CDR2 reads YYEEEE.

This chain connects TRBV11-2 to TRBJ2-1, with 10 bases aligning to TRBD2. J lost 2 bases, V lost 5 bases, and 9 bases had no gene match. Germline CDR1 and CDR2: SGHAT and FQNNGV. The CDR3 extends over 17 amino acids. This CDR3 is CASSVDSSGSAYNEQFF. The CDR3 DNA reads as TGTGCCAGCAGCGTTGACTCTAGCGGGAGCGCCTACAATGAGCAGTTCTTC. Based on the CDR3 plus reference TRBV11-2 and TRBJ2-1, the full variable domain is EAGVAQSPRYKIIEKRQSVAFWCNPISGHATLYWYQQILGQGPKLLIQFQNNGVVDDSQLPKDRFSAERLKGVDSTLKIQPAKLEDSAVYLCASSVDSSGSAYNEQFFGPGTRLTVL.